The 20 T cell receptor beta chains presented below share a single source sample, sequenced in a study of cytomegalovirus exposure and HLA in healthy donors. Profiled with immunoSEQ multiplex PCR; TCRdb holds only in-frame clones, not every one. The repertoire holds 200,000 to 250,000 clones, with around 80% as singletons. The sequenced sample consisted of PBMCs. These receptors were collected from a young woman in good health and CMV-seropositive.

V gene TRBV15 combines with J gene TRBJ2-7, with a weak D call TRBD1 (6 bases). The V end lost 5 bases, the J end lost 3 bases, and 17 bases lay between the germline ends. The CDR3 is 15 residues long. CDR1 and CDR2 (germline): LNHNV, YYDKDF (reference sequence). The CDR3 is CATSVKGHQSYEQYF. The CDR3 bases are TGTGCCACCAGCGTGAAGGGACACCAAAGCTACGAGCAGTACTTC.

A few counts support this clone. This rearrangement joins TRBV5-1 to TRBJ1-1, with TRBD1 identical over 7 bases. The germline V gene has CDR1 SGHRS and CDR2 YFSETQ. The V and J ends lost 4 bases and 6 bases, in that order; junction bases with no gene match: 15. This CDR3 is 16 amino acids long. The CDR3 coding sequence is TGCGCCAGCAGCCCCGGGACAGAAGCCCTTTGGGCTGAAGCTTTCTTT. Translated, it gives CASSPGTEALWAEAFF. Drawing the rest from reference TRBV5-1 and TRBJ1-1, the complete variable domain is KAGVTQTPRYLIKTRGQQVTLSCSPISGHRSVSWYQQTPGQGLQFLFEYFSETQRNKGNFPGRFSGRQFSNSRSEMNVSTLELGDSALYLCASSPGTEALWAEAFFGQGTRLTVV.

The chain recombines TRBV4-2 with TRBJ2-1; 7 bases agree with TRBD2. The CDR3 is made up of 17 amino acids. The J segment lost 3 bases and the V segment lost 0 bases, leaving 8 bases of the junction unmatched. Germline loops: CDR1 LGHNA, CDR2 YNFKEQ. The CDR3 reads CASSQEWAGVLYNEQFF. Written as DNA, the CDR3 is TGTGCCAGCAGCCAAGAGTGGGCGGGAGTCCTCTACAATGAGCAGTTCTTC.

In nucleotides, the CDR3 is TGTGCCAGCACCTCCCCCAGGGCCTCGAACACTGAAGCTTTCTTT. This encodes CASTSPRASNTEAFF. The V gene is TRBV6-5, the J gene TRBJ1-1; possibly TRBD1 for D (5 bases). Trimming pared 7 bases from V and 1 base from J, leaving 16 bases between. Per the germline V gene, CDR1 is MNHEY and CDR2 is SVGAGI. This CDR3 region has 15 residues.

This clone has only one observation. The rearrangement links TRBV5-1 to TRBJ2-7, with TRBD1 matching 10 bases. CDR1 SGHRS and CDR2 YFSETQ come from the germline V gene. This CDR3 region has 15 residues. The V gene end was trimmed by 2 bases and the J gene end by 6 bases; junction bases not matched to a gene: 8. CDR3 amino acids: CASSFSGQGFPEQYF. CDR3 DNA sequence: TGCGCCAGCAGCTTCTCGGGACAGGGGTTTCCCGAGCAGTACTTC.

This sequence joins TRBV5-1 and TRBJ2-7; 7 bases match TRBD1. Germline values: CDR1 SGHRS, CDR2 YFSETQ. J was trimmed by 4 bases and V by 3 bases; bases with no gene match: 10. The CDR3 length is 15 residues. CDR3 DNA: TGCGCCAGCAGCTCCACACCAGGGGGAGCATACGAGCAGTACTTC. It encodes CASSSTPGGAYEQYF.

This chain uses TRBV15 with TRBJ2-1; 9 bases agree with TRBD1. The CDR3 contains 16 residues. The germline gives CDR1 LNHNV, CDR2 YYDKDF (reference sequence). Trimming at V came to 0 bases and at J to 8 bases, leaving 8 bases not matched to a gene. CDR3 sequence (DNA): TGTGCCACCAGCAGAGAAGGAACAGGGGGCTATGATGAGCAGTTCTTC. It codes for CATSREGTGGYDEQFF. The whole variable domain, remainder taken from reference TRBV15 and TRBJ2-1, is DAMVIQNPRYQVTQFGKPVTLSCSQTLNHNVMYWYQQKSSQAPKLLFHYYDKDFNNEADTPDNFQSRRPNTSFCFLDIRSPGLGDTAMYLCATSREGTGGYDEQFFGPGTRLTVL.

This clone has only one observation. The V gene is TRBV4-2, the J gene TRBJ1-5; D uncertain. Germline loops: CDR1 LGHNA, CDR2 YNFKEQ. The ends were cut back, 1 base at V and 3 bases at J, with 16 bases in the middle. This CDR3 region has 17 residues. The CDR3 coding sequence is TGTGCCAGCAGCCAAGTCGTTCAGGAGCCGACCAATCAGCCCCAGCATTTT. It codes for CASSQVVQEPTNQPQHF.

V usage is TRBV10-3 and J usage is TRBJ1-5, with 7 bases matching TRBD1. Trimming cost V 1 base and J 2 bases; bases outside gene matches: 2. The germline V gene encodes CDR1 ENHRY and CDR2 SYGVKD. The CDR3 has 15 residues. CDR3 DNA: TGTGCCATCAGTGAGTGGACAGGCGGCAATCAGCCCCAGCATTTT. Encoded protein: CAISEWTGGNQPQHF.

The chain joins TRBV11-2 to TRBJ2-3; the D gene is possibly TRBD2 (5 bases). Trimming took off 6 bases at V and 8 bases at J, with 18 bases between the two ends. The CDR3 is 14 amino acids. Germline-derived CDR1 and CDR2 are SGHAT and FQNNGV. The CDR3 DNA is TGTGCCAGCAGTCTTAGTCGAGCGGAAGGTACGCAGTATTTT. Translation gives CASSLSRAEGTQYF. The full variable domain, its missing parts supplied by reference TRBV11-2 and TRBJ2-3, is EAGVAQSPRYKIIEKRQSVAFWCNPISGHATLYWYQQILGQGPKLLIQFQNNGVVDDSQLPKDRFSAERLKGVDSTLKIQPAKLEDSAVYLCASSLSRAEGTQYFGPGTRLTVL.

This chain uses TRBV2 with TRBJ2-1; D not resolved. CDR3 length equals 12 residues. V shed 8 bases and J shed 7 bases, with 12 bases lying between them. Germline CDR1 and CDR2: SNHLY and FYNNEI. CDR3 DNA sequence: TGTGCCAGCGAGTATTGGGTAAATGAGCAGTTCTTC. Translated: CASEYWVNEQFF.

This clone has just a few counts. The rearrangement joins TRBV18 to TRBJ1-2, with 8 bases matching TRBD1. The CDR3 contains 13 residues. V was clipped by 3 bases and J by 7 bases; unmatched bases: 4. Looked up from germline, CDR1 is KGHSH and CDR2 is LQKENI. DNA for the CDR3: TGTGCCAGCTCACCGACAGGGGACTCTGGCTACACCTTC. Its protein product is CASSPTGDSGYTF.

The chain uses TRBV29-1 and TRBJ2-7; D may be TRBD1 (6 bases). The CDR3 loop spans 13 amino acids. The V end was cut by 4 bases, the J end by 2 bases, with 12 bases between. Germline loops: CDR1 SQVTM, CDR2 ANQGSEA. Written as DNA, the CDR3 is TGCAGCGTTGGAAAGGGGGTCACCTACGAGCAGTACTTC. Translated, it gives CSVGKGVTYEQYF.

The gene calls are TRBV5-1 and TRBJ2-1; D gene unclear. Trimming stripped 3 bases from V and 5 bases from J, with 15 bases between. CDR1 is SGHRS, CDR2 YFSETQ, per germline. CDR3 length equals 15 residues. CDR3: CASSSSLPPNNEQFF. The DNA of the CDR3 is TGCGCCAGCAGCTCTTCCTTACCTCCTAACAATGAGCAGTTCTTC. The full variable domain, in which reference TRBV5-1 and TRBJ2-1 provide the parts outside the CDR3, is KAGVTQTPRYLIKTRGQQVTLSCSPISGHRSVSWYQQTPGQGLQFLFEYFSETQRNKGNFPGRFSGRQFSNSRSEMNVSTLELGDSALYLCASSSSLPPNNEQFFGPGTRLTVL.

The gene calls are TRBV30 and TRBJ2-6, with D perhaps matching TRBD2 (5 bases). This CDR3 is built from 17 residues. The V gene's germline CDR1 is GTSNPN and CDR2 SVGIG (reference sequence). Trimming took off 1 base at V and 3 bases at J, with 16 bases between the two ends. CDR3 loop: CAWSAGRLSIGANVLTF. The CDR3 region has the DNA TGTGCCTGGAGTGCCGGGCGACTATCTATTGGGGCCAACGTCCTGACTTTC.

This chain connects TRBV11-3 to TRBJ1-1; D may be TRBD1 (5 bases). The CDR3 runs 13 residues. CDR1 and CDR2 (germline): SGHNT, YENEEA. The V gene lost 5 bases and the J gene lost 5 bases, with 12 bases spanning the gap. Written as DNA, the CDR3 is TGTGCCAGCAGCCACGGGGGTGGGACTGAAGCTTTCTTT. Translation gives CASSHGGGTEAFF.

The V gene is TRBV19, the J gene TRBJ1-1; 9 bases align to TRBD1. The germline gives CDR1 LNHDA, CDR2 SQIVND (reference sequence). The length of the CDR3 is 15 residues. V shed 5 bases, J shed 10 bases, and the junction held 14 bases outside the gene matches. CDR3 residues: CASSPRGTGYPGAFF. CDR3 sequence (DNA): TGTGCCAGTAGTCCCAGAGGGACAGGGTATCCTGGAGCTTTCTTT.

The rearrangement uses TRBV5-1 and TRBJ2-1; 7 nucleotides line up with TRBD1. Germline CDR1 is SGHRS and CDR2 is YFSETQ. V lost 5 bases, J lost 2 bases, and 7 bases stayed unmatched. This CDR3 has 15 amino acids. CDR3 DNA sequence: TGCGCCAGCAGAAACTCGGGACAGACCTACAATGAGCAGTTCTTC. Its protein product is CASRNSGQTYNEQFF.

The V call is TRBV11-2, the J call TRBJ1-5; 8 bases match TRBD1. The V segment lost 0 bases and the J segment 6 bases; nucleotides outside the gene matches: 16. CDR3 length: 19 residues. CDR1 and CDR2 (germline): SGHAT, FQNNGV. CDR3 residues: CASSLDFEGQDTERQPQHF. DNA for the CDR3: TGTGCCAGCAGCTTAGATTTTGAGGGACAGGATACGGAGCGTCAGCCCCAGCATTTT.

The chain combines TRBV9 with TRBJ2-1; D could derive from TRBD1 or TRBD2 (5 bases each). The V end lost 3 bases, the J end lost 10 bases, and 26 bases lay between the germline ends. Germline CDR1 is SGDLS and CDR2 is YYNGEE. CDR3 length: 17 amino acids. CDR3 amino acids: CASSDPSGRELIREQFF. DNA for the CDR3: TGTGCCAGCAGCGACCCTTCGGGACGGGAACTGATCAGGGAGCAGTTCTTC.